The entry below gives a single T cell receptor beta chain sequence along with its context. What it binds is unknown. The sample originates from a study of T cells after yellow fever vaccination. General observations from the study: Weaker in magnitude, the secondary response showed a faster peak on day 5 versus 15.

The CDR3 is made up of 14 amino acids. V shed 4 bases and J shed 1 base, with 8 bases lying between them. CDR1 is SGHRS and CDR2 is YFSETQ in the germline V gene. From the 5' RACE reads, TCRdb called clonotypes with MiXCR, one entry per CDR3 protein. The sample consists of 450,000 to 550,000 distinct CDR3 sequences, over 15% of them appearing once. The TCR sequence derives from a young man who received the YFV17D yellow fever vaccine. J is TRBJ2-2 and V is TRBV5-1, with D unclear. This sample comprised PBMCs, obtained 15 days after the yellow fever booster vaccination. The CDR3 region has the DNA TGCGCCAGCAGCCCGGACGGGAACACCGGGGAGCTGTTTTTT. Translating gives CASSPDGNTGELFF.